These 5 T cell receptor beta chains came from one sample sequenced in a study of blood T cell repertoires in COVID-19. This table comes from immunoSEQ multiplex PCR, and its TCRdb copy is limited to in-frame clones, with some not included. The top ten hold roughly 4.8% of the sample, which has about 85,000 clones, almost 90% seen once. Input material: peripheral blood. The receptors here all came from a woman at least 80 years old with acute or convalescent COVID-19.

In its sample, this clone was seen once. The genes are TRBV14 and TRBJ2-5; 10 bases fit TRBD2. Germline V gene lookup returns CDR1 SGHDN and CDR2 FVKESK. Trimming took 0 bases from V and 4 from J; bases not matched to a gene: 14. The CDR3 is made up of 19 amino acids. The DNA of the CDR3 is TGTGCCAGCAGCCAAGAACGGCTAGCGGGAGTAAGGTCGGGAGAGACCCAGTACTTC. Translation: CASSQERLAGVRSGETQYF.

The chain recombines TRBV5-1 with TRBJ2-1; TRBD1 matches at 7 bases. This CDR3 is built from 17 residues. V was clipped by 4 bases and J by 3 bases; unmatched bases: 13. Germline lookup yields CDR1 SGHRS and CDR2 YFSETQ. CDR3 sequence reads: CASSVVPTGAHYNEQFF. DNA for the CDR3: TGCGCCAGCAGCGTTGTGCCCACAGGGGCCCACTACAATGAGCAGTTCTTC.

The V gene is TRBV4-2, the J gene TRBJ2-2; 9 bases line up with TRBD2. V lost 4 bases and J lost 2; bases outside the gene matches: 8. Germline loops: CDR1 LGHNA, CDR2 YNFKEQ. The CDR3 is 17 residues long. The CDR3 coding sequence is TGTGCCAGCAGCCGCGAACCTAGCGGGAAAAACACCGGGGAGCTGTTTTTT. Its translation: CASSREPSGKNTGELFF.

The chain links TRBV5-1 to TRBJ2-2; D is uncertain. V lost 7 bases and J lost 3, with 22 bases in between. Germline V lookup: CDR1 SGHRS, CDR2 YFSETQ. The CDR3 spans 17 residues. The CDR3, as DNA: TGCGCCAGCTTTGTAGGTGGGCTCAGAACCCACACCGGGGAGCTGTTTTTT. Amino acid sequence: CASFVGGLRTHTGELFF.

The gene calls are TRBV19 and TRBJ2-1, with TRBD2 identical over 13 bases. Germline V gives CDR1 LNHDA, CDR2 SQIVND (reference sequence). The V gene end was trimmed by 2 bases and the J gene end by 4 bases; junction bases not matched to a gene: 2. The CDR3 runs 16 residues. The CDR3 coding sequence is TGTGCCAGTAGTATAACTAGCGGGGGGGTTTACAATGAGCAGTTCTTC. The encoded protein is CASSITSGGVYNEQFF.